The clone carrying this TCR beta chain was observed a handful of times. Its antigen is still unknown. Germline CDR1 reads LGHNA; CDR2 reads YSLEER. With V trimmed by 0 bases and J by 2 bases, 15 bases remained unmatched. This CDR3 is 20 amino acids long. The data were taken from a study of beta chain features in type 1 diabetes. One heparinised draw of blood, averaging around 120 mL, came from each donor. The purity of all sorted populations exceeded 95%. The study reverse transcribed the entire isolated RNA, so it sequenced expressed TCRB transcripts. The protocol was immunoSEQ multiplex PCR, while the TCRdb copy is restricted to in-frame clones and leaves out a portion. Of 900,000 or so clones listed, 17% are singletons. Study-wide results and limits: Moderate yet significant TCRB CDR3 shortening was seen in Type 1 diabetes patients in all four CD4+ subsets.

The genes are TRBV4-3 and TRBJ2-4; 8 bases match TRBD1. The clonotype comes from a woman aged 18-29 years in good health. Material: naive CD4+ T cells from blood. This chain's CDR3 is CASSQDLGFDRGLPKNIQYF. The DNA of the CDR3 is TGCGCCAGCAGCCAAGATTTGGGTTTCGACAGGGGATTGCCCAAAAACATTCAGTACTTC.